Below are 21 T cell receptor beta chains sequenced from a single sample in a study of blood T cell repertoires in COVID-19 (dated by TCRdb to between 2020 and 2021). To prepare the library, the immunoSEQ multiplex PCR assay was applied. TCRdb provides this immuneACCESS table in a form limited to in-frame rearrangements. Some clones are lacking; in checked studies, under half of them reflect an unresolved V gene, and why the rest are absent is not known. Here the sample has 150,000 to 200,000 clones; over 80% occur a single time. Roughly 5% of the sample belongs to the ten largest clones. The source material was PBMCs or T cells enriched from blood (not recorded which). The receptors come from an older man who had been exposed to COVID-19.

V and J are TRBV6-4 and TRBJ2-5; 10 bases fit TRBD2. The CDR3 is 16 amino acids. V dropped 3 bases and J dropped 1; count of bases not matched to a gene: 5. In germline, CDR1 is MRHNA, CDR2 SNTAGT. The CDR3 region is CASSESASGGQETQYF. CDR3 nucleotide sequence: TGTGCCAGCAGTGAATCGGCTAGCGGGGGCCAAGAGACCCAGTACTTC.

The chain has TRBV28 and TRBJ2-7; tentative D call: TRBD2 (6 bases). From germline, CDR1 is MDHEN and CDR2 SYDVKM. The CDR3 extends over 14 amino acids. With 6 bases removed from V and 0 bases from J, the gap between germline ends came to 12 bases. In DNA, the CDR3 is TGTGCCAGCAGCCCTAGCGATCCCTCCTACGAGCAGTACTTC. As protein: CASSPSDPSYEQYF.

The V gene is TRBV10-2, the J gene TRBJ2-1; weak D call: TRBD2 (5 bases). CDR1 is WSHSY, CDR2 SAAADI, per germline. The V end lost 4 bases, the J end lost 7 bases, and 8 bases lay between the germline ends. CDR3 size: 12 residues. CDR3 nucleotides: TGCGCCAGCAGTGCTGAGGGTAATGAGCAGTTCTTC. Protein product: CASSAEGNEQFF.

The chain joins TRBV6-2 or TRBV6-3 to TRBJ1-1; no definite D call. V was clipped by 4 bases and J by 0 bases, with 9 bases between them. The CDR3 is 14 amino acids. Germline CDR1 is MNHEY and CDR2 is SVGEGT. The CDR3 protein is CASSFGLLNTEAFF. Written as DNA, the CDR3 is TGTGCCAGCAGTTTTGGGCTCTTGAACACTGAAGCTTTCTTT.

The chain couples TRBV6-2 or TRBV6-3 to TRBJ1-1, with TRBD1 as a possible D gene (5 bases). The V gene lost 5 bases and the J gene lost 4 bases, with 17 bases spanning the gap. This CDR3 is built from 15 residues. Germline CDR1 reads MNHEY; CDR2 reads SVGEGT. The CDR3 DNA is TGTGCCAGCAGTGCCCTCGGGGGACGTGGCACTGAAGCTTTCTTT. Translation: CASSALGGRGTEAFF.

The chain is built from TRBV7-9 and TRBJ1-5, with a possible D match to TRBD1 (5 bases). Trimming shortened V by 5 bases and J by 7 bases, and 9 bases separated the two germline ends. Germline V gives CDR1 SEHNR, CDR2 FQNEAQ (reference sequence). This CDR3 contains 12 residues. CDR3 protein: CASSPGGQPQHF. CDR3 DNA sequence: TGTGCCAGCAGCCCGGGGGGACAGCCCCAGCATTTT.

J is TRBJ2-7 and V is TRBV6-2 or TRBV6-3, with TRBD2 identical over 11 bases. Germline V gives CDR1 MNHEY, CDR2 SVGEGT. The trim removed 2 bases at V and 0 bases at J, leaving 18 bases unmatched. The CDR3 is 21 residues long. As DNA, the CDR3 is TGTGCCAGCAGTTACCTAACTGGGGGGACTAGCGGTTCGAGGAGCTCCTACGAGCAGTACTTC. Amino acid sequence: CASSYLTGGTSGSRSSYEQYF.

The rearrangement links TRBV12-3 or TRBV12-4 to TRBJ2-7; 8 bases line up with TRBD1. V gave up 4 bases and J gave up 6 bases; unmatched junction bases: 5. The CDR3 sequence is 13 residues long. The CDR3 reads CASSWGRGLEQYF. CDR3 nucleotides: TGTGCCAGCAGTTGGGGCAGGGGGCTCGAGCAGTACTTC.

The V gene is TRBV7-8, the J gene TRBJ2-1, with D hard to call. The ends were cut back, 3 bases at V and 5 bases at J, with 2 bases in the middle. CDR1 SGHVS and CDR2 FQNEAQ come from the germline V gene. The CDR3 sequence is 11 residues long. The CDR3 protein is CASSFNNEQFF. In DNA form, the CDR3 reads TGTGCCAGCAGCTTTAACAATGAGCAGTTCTTC.

The chain combines TRBV7-9 with TRBJ1-6; TRBD1 aligns across 11 bases. The ends lost 2 bases at V and 9 bases at J; junction bases unmatched: 3. CDR1 and CDR2 from the germline V gene are SEHNR and FQNEAQ (reference sequence). CDR3 size: 15 residues. CDR3 sequence reads: CASSLTGTGGSPLHF. For the CDR3, the DNA is TGTGCCAGCAGCTTAACCGGGACAGGGGGTTCACCCCTCCACTTT.

This CDR3 is CASSASTGGGSPLHF. CDR3 coding DNA: TGTGCCAGCAGCGCTTCGACAGGTGGGGGTTCACCCCTCCACTTT. The genes are TRBV25-1 and TRBJ1-6, with TRBD1 as a possible D gene (6 bases). Germline V gene sequence: CDR1 MGHDK, CDR2 SYGVNS. V lost 6 bases and J 9 bases, leaving 18 bases between the germline ends. CDR3 length: 15 amino acids.

J is TRBJ2-1 and V is TRBV2; D might be TRBD2 (5 bases). Germline V gene data show CDR1 as SNHLY and CDR2 as FYNNEI. This CDR3 region has 12 residues. Trimming stripped 4 bases from V and 10 bases from J, with 11 bases between. CDR3 DNA: TGTGCCAGCAGTGTCCGGGGTAACGAGCAGTTCTTC. Protein sequence: CASSVRGNEQFF.

The rearrangement joins TRBV5-6 to TRBJ1-1; no reliable D call. Germline CDR1 and CDR2: SGHDT and YYEEEE. This CDR3 comprises 13 residues. V gave up 4 bases and J gave up 11 bases, with 18 bases separating them. In DNA, the CDR3 is TGTGCCAGCAGCCCTGACGGAGGTAGTGTTGCTTTCTTT. As protein: CASSPDGGSVAFF.

In the case of this clone: At one boundary the junction diverges from the germline segment, which might be a read error. The V and J genes are TRBV7-2 and TRBJ2-1; a weak D match, TRBD1 (5 bases). The CDR3 length is 12 residues. The germline V gene encodes CDR1 SGHTA and CDR2 FQGNSA. The CDR3 DNA is TGTGCCAGCAGCTTAGTAGGGGCAAAAAGGGTCTTC. Translating it yields CASSLVGAKRVF.

V and J are TRBV20-1 and TRBJ2-5, with D possibly being TRBD2 (6 bases). Trimming removed 7 bases at V and 10 bases at J, with 16 bases between. CDR3 size: 11 residues. Germline CDR1 DFQATT, CDR2 SNEGSKA (reference sequence). The CDR3 bases are TGCAGTGGTTTCGGAGGGTCTGGCCAGTACTTC. Protein product: CSGFGGSGQYF.

The chain has TRBV7-2 and TRBJ1-3; maybe TRBD1 (6 bases). Per the germline V gene, CDR1 is SGHTA and CDR2 is FQGNSA. This CDR3 has 15 amino acids. V lost 5 bases to trimming and J lost 4 bases, with 15 bases between them. The CDR3 DNA sequence: TGTGCCAGCAGCCCCGACAGGTTTGGAGGAAACACCATATATTTT. This gives the protein CASSPDRFGGNTIYF.

The chain has TRBV21-1 and TRBJ2-7; the table's D call, TRBD2, was not checked against the DNA. TRBV21-1 represents a pseudogene. The CDR3 spans 18 residues. In nucleotides, the CDR3 is TGTGCCAGCCTAGGTAGTGGGAGGACTAGCGGACCCACCTACGAGCAGTACTTC. Amino acid sequence: CASLGSGRTSGPTYEQYF.

The CDR3 is CASSTPRPSGSSYYF. CDR3 in DNA: TGTGCCAGTAGTACCCCCCGGCCTAGCGGGAGCAGTTATTACTTC. The chain joins TRBV19 to TRBJ2-7; the match to TRBD2 covers 10 bases. The CDR3 totals 15 residues. The germline V gene encodes CDR1 LNHDA and CDR2 SQIVND (reference sequence). The V segment lost 4 bases and the J segment 13 bases; nucleotides outside the gene matches: 16.

This clone was seen just once. The genes are TRBV2 and TRBJ1-6; no firm D call. The CDR3 runs 14 residues. V lost 8 bases to trimming and J lost 5 bases, with 13 bases between them. The V gene's germline CDR1 is SNHLY and CDR2 FYNNEI. CDR3 sequence: CASGRRYNNSPLHF. CDR3 in DNA: TGTGCCAGCGGTAGGCGGTACAATAATTCACCCCTCCACTTT. The variable domain in full, with the rest retrieved from reference TRBV2 and TRBJ1-6, is EPEVTQTPSHQVTQMGQEVILRCVPISNHLYFYWYRQILGQKVEFLVSFYNNEISEKSEIFDDQFSVERPDGSNFTLKIRSTKLEDSAMYFCASGRRYNNSPLHFGNGTRLTVT.

V and J are TRBV9 and TRBJ1-2; D perhaps matches TRBD1 (5 bases). The germline CDR1 and CDR2 sequences are SGDLS and YYNGEE. Trimming cost V 0 bases and J 4 bases, with 13 bases left between them. This CDR3 contains 15 residues. CDR3 sequence (DNA): TGTGCCAGCAGCGTAGACCCCCACAGGAGCTATGGCTACACCTTC. This codes for CASSVDPHRSYGYTF. The entire variable domain, with the rest obtained from reference TRBV9 and TRBJ1-2, is as follows: DSGVTQTPKHLITATGQRVTLRCSPRSGDLSVYWYQQSLDQGLQFLIQYYNGEERAKGNILERFSAQQFPDLHSELNLSSLELGDSALYFCASSVDPHRSYGYTFGSGTRLTVV.

This clone was seen a few times. The chain is built from TRBV19 and TRBJ2-1; maybe TRBD2 (5 bases). V was shortened by 2 bases and J by 9 bases, with 11 bases between the two germline ends. In germline, CDR1 is LNHDA, CDR2 SQIVND (reference sequence). This CDR3 region has 13 residues. The CDR3 nucleotides are TGTGCCAGTAGTATATTCCGGGAAGGTGAGCAGTTCTTC. This encodes CASSIFREGEQFF.